This T cell receptor (beta chain) was observed in a study of tumor-infiltrating lymphocytes in primary liver carcinoma. The wider study: Surgeons treated the primary liver carcinoma of the patients by surgical resection. The patient population consisted of men and women between 30 and 69 years of age. With diameters of about 4 to 11 cm, tumors were stage T1-T3 N0M0.

The researchers produced TCR beta cDNA from approximately 540 ng total RNA with a constant-region primer. Nested multiplex PCR, run for three rounds with slightly modified ARM-PCR, yielded TCR beta libraries. Researchers ran the first two PCR rounds for roughly 11 cycles each with TRBV1-TRBV30 forward primers and a C-beta reverse primer. A single record per CDR3 protein comes from TCRdb applying MiXCR to the multiplex PCR reads. The data show some 190,000 distinct CDR3 sequences, roughly 60% seen once. The V end lost 6 bases, the J end lost 10 bases, and 10 bases lay between the germline ends. This CDR3 is built from 11 residues. CDR1 is MDHEN and CDR2 is SYDVKM in the germline V gene. Blood RNA was derived from unsorted whole blood, and germline DNA was extracted too.

The sequencing input was peripheral blood. The receptor was derived from a man aged 35 to 55 with primary liver carcinoma and hepatitis B virus infection. This chain connects TRBV28 to TRBJ2-1; D gene ambiguous. The CDR3 reads CASSYPQEQFF. The DNA for the CDR3 is TGTGCCAGCAGCTACCCGCAAGAGCAGTTCTTC.